The subject of this entry is one TCR beta chain. Compared with germline, one end of the junction differs, possibly owing to a read error. The data are from a study of OX40 agonist ivuxolimab in advanced cancers. The CDR3 loop spans 23 amino acids. Germline V gene data show CDR1 as SNHLY and CDR2 as FYNNEI. Clones were read by immunoSEQ multiplex PCR, and TCRdb kept only the in-frame ones, dropping some. The table includes tens of thousands of clones, approximately 91% detected once. The TCR was taken from an adult with an advanced solid tumor such as melanoma, head and neck, liver or kidney cancer. The sequences come from CD4+ or CD8+ T cells sorted from blood, collected in a trial of the OX40 agonist ivuxolimab. The rearrangement joins TRBV2 to TRBJ2-4; D may be TRBD1 or TRBD2 (5 bases each). The CDR3 DNA reads as TGTGCCAACAGTGACCCCCCACCCTCCGCCGGGACCGAGTTTTTCCTAGCCAAAAACATTCAGTACTTC. Its translation is CANSDPPPSAGTEFFLAKNIQYF.